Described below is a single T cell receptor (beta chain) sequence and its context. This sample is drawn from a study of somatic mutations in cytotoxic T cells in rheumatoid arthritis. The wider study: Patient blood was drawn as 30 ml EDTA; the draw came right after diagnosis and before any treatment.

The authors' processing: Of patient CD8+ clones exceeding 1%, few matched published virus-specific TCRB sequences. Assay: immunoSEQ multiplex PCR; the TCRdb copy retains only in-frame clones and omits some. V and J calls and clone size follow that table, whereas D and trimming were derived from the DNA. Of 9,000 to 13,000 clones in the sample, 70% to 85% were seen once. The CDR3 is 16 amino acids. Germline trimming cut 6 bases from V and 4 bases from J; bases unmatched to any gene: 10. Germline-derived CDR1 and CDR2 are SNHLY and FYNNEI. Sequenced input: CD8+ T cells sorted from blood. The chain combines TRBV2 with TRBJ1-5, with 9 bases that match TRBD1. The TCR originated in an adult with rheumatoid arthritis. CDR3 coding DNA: TGTGCCAGCAGCCCGGGACAGGGATTGTTTAATCAGCCCCAGCATTTT. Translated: CASSPGQGLFNQPQHF.